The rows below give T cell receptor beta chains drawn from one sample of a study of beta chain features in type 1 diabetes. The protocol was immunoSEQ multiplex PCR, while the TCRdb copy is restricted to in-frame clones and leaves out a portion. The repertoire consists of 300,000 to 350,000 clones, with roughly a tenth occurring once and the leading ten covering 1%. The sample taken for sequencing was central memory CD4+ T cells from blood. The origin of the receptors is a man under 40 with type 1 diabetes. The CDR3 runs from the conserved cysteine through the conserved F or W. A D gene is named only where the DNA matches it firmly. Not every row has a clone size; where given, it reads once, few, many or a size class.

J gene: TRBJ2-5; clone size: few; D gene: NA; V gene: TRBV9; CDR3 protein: CSSSSQETQYF; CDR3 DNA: TGTTCCAGCAGCTCGCAAGAGACCCAGTACTTC
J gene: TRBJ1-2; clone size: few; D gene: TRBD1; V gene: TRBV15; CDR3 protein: CATSRPGQGYGYTF; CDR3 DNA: TGTGCCACCAGCAGACCGGGACAGGGCTATGGCTACACCTTC
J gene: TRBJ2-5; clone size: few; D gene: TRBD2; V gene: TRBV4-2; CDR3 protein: CASSPLAGGVGGSETQYF; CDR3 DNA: TGTGCCAGCAGCCCCCTAGCGGGGGGAGTTGGAGGTTCGGAGACCCAGTACTTC
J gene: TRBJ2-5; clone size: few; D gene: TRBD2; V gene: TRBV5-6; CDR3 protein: CASSLFLAGGETQYF; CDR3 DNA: TGTGCCAGCAGCTTGTTCCTAGCGGGAGGGGAGACCCAGTACTTC
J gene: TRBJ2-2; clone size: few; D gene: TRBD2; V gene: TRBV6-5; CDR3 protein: CASSYSGGNTGELFF; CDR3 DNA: TGTGCCAGCAGTTATAGCGGGGGCAACACCGGGGAGCTGTTTTTT
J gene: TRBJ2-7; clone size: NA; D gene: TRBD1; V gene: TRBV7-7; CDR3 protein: CASSLERDREVSYEQYF; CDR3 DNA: TGTGCTAGCAGCTTAGAGCGGGACAGGGAAGTTTCCTACGAGCAGTACTTC
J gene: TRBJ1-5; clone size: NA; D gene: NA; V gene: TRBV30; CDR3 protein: CAWNPTGSYNQPQHF; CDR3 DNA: TGTGCCTGGAATCCAACAGGGTCGTACAATCAGCCCCAGCATTTT
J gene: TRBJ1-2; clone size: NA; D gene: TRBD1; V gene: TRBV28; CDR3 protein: CASSPTGGHYGYTF; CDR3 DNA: TGTGCCAGCAGTCCTACAGGGGGCCACTATGGCTACACCTTC
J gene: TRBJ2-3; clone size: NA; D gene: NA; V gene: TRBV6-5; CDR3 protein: CASSDGDTQYF; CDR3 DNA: TGTGCCAGCAGCGACGGTGATACGCAGTATTTT
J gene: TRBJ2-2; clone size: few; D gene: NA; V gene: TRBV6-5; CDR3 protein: CASSYSTRATRELFF; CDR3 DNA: TGTGCCAGCAGTTACTCGACGCGGGCAACGAGGGAGCTGTTTTTT
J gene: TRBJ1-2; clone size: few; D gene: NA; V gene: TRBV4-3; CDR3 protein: CASSQAAVSGYGYTF; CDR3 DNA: TGCGCCAGCAGCCAAGCGGCGGTTAGTGGCTATGGCTACACCTTC
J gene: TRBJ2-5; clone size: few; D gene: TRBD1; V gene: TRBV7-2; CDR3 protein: CASSSSTGGVETQYF; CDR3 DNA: TGTGCCAGCAGCTCTTCGACAGGGGGCGTGGAGACCCAGTACTTC
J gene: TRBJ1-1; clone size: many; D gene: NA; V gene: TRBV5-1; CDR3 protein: CASSLEGDLTEAFF; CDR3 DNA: TGCGCCAGCAGCTTGGAAGGCGATCTCACTGAAGCTTTCTTT
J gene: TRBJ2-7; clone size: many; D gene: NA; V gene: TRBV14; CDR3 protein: CASSRSSYEQYF; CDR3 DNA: TGTGCCAGCAGTCGGAGCTCCTACGAGCAGTACTTC
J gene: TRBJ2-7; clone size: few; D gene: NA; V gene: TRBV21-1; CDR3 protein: CASSKSRQDWDF; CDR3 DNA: TGTGCCAGCAGCAAATCCCGACAGGACTGGGACTTC
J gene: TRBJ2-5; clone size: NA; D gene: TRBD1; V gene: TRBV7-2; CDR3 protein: CASSEGQGGKETQYF; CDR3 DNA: TGTGCCAGCAGCGAGGGACAGGGGGGTAAAGAGACCCAGTACTTC